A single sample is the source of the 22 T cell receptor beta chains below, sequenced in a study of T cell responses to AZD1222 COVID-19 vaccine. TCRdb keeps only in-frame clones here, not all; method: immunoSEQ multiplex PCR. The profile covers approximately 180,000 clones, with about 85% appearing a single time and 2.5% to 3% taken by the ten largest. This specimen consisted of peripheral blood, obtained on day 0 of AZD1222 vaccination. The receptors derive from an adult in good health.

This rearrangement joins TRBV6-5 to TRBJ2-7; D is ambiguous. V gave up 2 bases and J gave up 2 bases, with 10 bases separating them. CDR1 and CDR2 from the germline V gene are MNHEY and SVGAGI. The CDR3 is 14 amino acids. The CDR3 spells CASSYGVQAYEQYF. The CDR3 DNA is TGTGCCAGCAGTTACGGGGTTCAAGCCTACGAGCAGTACTTC.

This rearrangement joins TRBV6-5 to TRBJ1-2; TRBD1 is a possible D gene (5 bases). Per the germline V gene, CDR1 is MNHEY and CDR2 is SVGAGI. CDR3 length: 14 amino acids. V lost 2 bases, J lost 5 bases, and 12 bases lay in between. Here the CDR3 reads CASSYGGGVYGYTF. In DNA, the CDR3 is TGTGCCAGCAGTTACGGCGGGGGAGTTTATGGCTACACCTTC.

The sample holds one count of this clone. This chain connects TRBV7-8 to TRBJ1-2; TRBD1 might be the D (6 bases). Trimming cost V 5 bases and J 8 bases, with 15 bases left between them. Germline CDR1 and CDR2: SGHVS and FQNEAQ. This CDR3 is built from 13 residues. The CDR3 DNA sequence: TGTGCCAGCAGCCTAAGCACAGGGACCGGCTACACCTTC. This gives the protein CASSLSTGTGYTF. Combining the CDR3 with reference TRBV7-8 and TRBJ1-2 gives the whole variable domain GAGVSQSPRYKVAKRGQDVALRCDPISGHVSLFWYQQALGQGPEFLTYFQNEAQLDKSGLPSDRFFAERPEGSVSTLKIQRTQQEDSAVYLCASSLSTGTGYTFGSGTRLTVV.

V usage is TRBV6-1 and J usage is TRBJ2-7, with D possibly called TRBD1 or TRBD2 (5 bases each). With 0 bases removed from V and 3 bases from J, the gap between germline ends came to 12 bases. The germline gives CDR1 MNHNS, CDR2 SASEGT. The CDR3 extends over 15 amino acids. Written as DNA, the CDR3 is TGTGCCAGCAGTGAAGCAGGTGGGGGACGCTACGAGCAGTACTTC. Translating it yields CASSEAGGGRYEQYF.

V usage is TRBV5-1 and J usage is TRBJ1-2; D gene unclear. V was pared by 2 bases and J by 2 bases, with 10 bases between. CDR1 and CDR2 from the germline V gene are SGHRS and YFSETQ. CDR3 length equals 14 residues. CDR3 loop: CASSLWERNYGYTF. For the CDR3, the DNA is TGCGCCAGCAGCTTATGGGAAAGAAACTATGGCTACACCTTC.

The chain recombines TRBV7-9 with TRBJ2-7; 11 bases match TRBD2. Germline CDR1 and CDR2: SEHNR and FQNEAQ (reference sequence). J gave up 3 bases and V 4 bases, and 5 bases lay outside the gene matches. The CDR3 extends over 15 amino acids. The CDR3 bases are TGTGCCAGCAGCTGGGTTAGCGGGAGGGACTACGAGCAGTACTTC. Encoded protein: CASSWVSGRDYEQYF.

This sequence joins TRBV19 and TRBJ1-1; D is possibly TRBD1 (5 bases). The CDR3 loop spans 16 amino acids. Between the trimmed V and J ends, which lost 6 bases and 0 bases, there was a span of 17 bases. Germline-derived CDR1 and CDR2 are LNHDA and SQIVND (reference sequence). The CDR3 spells CASSAPGSPMNTEAFF. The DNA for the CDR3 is TGTGCCAGTAGCGCACCAGGGTCTCCAATGAACACTGAAGCTTTCTTT.

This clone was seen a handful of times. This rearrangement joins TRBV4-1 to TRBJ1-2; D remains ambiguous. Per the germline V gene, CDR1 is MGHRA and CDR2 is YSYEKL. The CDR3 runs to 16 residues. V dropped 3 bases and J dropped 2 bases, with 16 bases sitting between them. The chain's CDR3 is CASSHPKGSPNYGYTF. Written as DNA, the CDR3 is TGCGCCAGCAGCCATCCGAAGGGCAGCCCCAACTATGGCTACACCTTC.

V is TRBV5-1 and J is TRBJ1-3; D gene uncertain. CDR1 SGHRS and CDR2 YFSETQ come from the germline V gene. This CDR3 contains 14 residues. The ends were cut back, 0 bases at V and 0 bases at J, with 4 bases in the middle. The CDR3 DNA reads TGCGCCAGCAGCTTGGGGAACTCTGGAAACACCATATATTTT. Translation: CASSLGNSGNTIYF.

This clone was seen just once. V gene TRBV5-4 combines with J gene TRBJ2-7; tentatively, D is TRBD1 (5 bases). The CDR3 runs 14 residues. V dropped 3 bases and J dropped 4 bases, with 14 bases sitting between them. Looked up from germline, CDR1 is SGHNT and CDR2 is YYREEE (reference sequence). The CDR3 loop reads CASSSGFGAYEQYF. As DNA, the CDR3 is TGTGCCAGCAGCTCGGGCTTTGGGGCGTACGAGCAGTACTTC.

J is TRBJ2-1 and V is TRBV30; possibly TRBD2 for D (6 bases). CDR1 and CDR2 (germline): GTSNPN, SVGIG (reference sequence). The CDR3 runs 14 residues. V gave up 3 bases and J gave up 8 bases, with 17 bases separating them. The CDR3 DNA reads TGTGCCTGGAGCCCGCGGGGCTACCCAGATGAGCAGTTCTTC. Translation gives CAWSPRGYPDEQFF.

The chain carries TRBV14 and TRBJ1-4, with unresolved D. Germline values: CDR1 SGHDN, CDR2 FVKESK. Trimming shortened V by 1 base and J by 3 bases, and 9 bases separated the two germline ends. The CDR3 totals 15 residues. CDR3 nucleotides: TGTGCCAGCAGCCAAGCCCGGGGAGCTAATGAAAAACTGTTTTTT. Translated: CASSQARGANEKLFF.

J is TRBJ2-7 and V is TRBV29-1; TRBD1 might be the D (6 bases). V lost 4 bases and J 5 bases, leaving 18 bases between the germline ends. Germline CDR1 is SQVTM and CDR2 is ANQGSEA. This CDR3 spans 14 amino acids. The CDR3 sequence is CSVGTVGALDEQYF. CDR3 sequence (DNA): TGCAGCGTTGGGACAGTGGGGGCCTTGGACGAGCAGTACTTC.

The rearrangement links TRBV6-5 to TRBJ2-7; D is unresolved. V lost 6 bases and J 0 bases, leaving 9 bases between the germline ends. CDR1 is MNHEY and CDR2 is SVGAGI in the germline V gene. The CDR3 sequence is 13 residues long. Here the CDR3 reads CASRPLSSYEQYF. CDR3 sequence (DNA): TGTGCCAGCAGACCTTTAAGCTCCTACGAGCAGTACTTC.

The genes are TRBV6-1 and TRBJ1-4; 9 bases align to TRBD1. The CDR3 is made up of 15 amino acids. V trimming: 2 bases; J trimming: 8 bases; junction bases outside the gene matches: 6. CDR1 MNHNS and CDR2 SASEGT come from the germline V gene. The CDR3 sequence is CASSELGTGIEKLFF. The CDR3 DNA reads TGTGCCAGCAGTGAATTGGGGACAGGGATAGAAAAACTGTTTTTT.

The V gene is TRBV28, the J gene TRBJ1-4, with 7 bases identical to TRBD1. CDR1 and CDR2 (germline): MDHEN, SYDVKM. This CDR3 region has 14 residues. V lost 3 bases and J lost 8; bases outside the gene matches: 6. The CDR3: CASSFYGQEEKLFF. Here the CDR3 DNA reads TGTGCCAGCAGTTTTTACGGACAGGAAGAAAAACTGTTTTTT.

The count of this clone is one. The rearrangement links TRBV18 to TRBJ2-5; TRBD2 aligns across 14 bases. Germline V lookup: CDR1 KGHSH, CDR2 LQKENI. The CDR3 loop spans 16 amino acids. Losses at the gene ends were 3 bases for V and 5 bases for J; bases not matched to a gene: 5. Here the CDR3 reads CASSPGLAGALETQYF. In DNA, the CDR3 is TGTGCCAGCTCACCGGGACTAGCGGGAGCATTGGAGACCCAGTACTTC. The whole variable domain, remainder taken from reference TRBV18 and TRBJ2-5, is NAGVMQNPRHLVRRRGQEARLRCSPMKGHSHVYWYRQLPEEGLKFMVYLQKENIIDESGMPKERFSAEFPKEGPSILRIQQVVRGDSAAYFCASSPGLAGALETQYFGPGTRLLVL.

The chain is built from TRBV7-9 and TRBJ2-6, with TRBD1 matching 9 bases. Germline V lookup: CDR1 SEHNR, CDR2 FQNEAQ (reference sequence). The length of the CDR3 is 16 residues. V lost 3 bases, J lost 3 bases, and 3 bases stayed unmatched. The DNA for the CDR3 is TGTGCCAGCAGCTTTCACAGGGGGCGTGGGGCCAACGTCCTGACTTTC. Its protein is CASSFHRGRGANVLTF.

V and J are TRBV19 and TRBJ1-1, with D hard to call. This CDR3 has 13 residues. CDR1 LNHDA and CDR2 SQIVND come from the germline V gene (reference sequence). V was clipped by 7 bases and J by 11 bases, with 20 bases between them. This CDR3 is CASTTPRTRRAFF. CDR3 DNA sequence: TGTGCCAGTACCACCCCCCGTACCCGCCGGGCTTTCTTT.

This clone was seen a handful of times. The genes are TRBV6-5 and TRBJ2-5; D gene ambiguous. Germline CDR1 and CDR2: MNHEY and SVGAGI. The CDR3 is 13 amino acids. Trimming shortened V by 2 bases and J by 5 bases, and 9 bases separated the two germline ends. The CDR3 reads CASSYVSRETQYF. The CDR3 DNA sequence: TGTGCCAGCAGTTACGTCTCAAGGGAGACCCAGTACTTC.

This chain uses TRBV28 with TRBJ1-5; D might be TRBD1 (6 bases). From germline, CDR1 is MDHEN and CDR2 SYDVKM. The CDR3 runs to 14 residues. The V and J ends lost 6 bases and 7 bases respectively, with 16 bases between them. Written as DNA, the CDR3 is TGTGCCAGCAGCAAGGGGGGCTCGGAACAGCCCCAGCATTTT. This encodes CASSKGGSEQPQHF.

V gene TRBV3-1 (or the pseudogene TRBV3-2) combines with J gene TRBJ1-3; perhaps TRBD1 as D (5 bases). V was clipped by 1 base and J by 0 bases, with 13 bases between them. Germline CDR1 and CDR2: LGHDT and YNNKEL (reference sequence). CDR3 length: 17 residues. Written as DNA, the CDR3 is TGTGCCAGCAGCCAAGTTAATGGGGCCTTCTCTGGAAACACCATATATTTT. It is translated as CASSQVNGAFSGNTIYF.